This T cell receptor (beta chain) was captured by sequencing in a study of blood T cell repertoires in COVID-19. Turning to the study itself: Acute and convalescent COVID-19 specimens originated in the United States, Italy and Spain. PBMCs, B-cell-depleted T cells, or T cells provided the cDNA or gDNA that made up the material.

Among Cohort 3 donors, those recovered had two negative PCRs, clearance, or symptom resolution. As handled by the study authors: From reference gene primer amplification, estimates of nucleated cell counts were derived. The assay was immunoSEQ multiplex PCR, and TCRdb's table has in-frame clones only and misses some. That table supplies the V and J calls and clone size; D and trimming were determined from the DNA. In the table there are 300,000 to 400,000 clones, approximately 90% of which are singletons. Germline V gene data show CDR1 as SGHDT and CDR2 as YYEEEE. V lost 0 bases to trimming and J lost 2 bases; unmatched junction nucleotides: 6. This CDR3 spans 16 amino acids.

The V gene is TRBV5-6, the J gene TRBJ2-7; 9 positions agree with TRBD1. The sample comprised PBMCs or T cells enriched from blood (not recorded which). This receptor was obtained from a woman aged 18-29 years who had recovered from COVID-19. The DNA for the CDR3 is TGTGCCAGCAGCTTGGGACCCGGGACAGGGACCTACGAGCAGTACTTC. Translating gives CASSLGPGTGTYEQYF.